The TCR beta chain under discussion was sequenced for a study of blood T cell repertoires in COVID-19. Germline CDR1 SGHTA, CDR2 FQGNSA. Trimming left V 3 bases short and J 1 base short, with 15 bases between. The CDR3 length is 16 residues. In the study's own analysis: From reference gene primer amplification, estimates of nucleated cell counts were derived. Sequencing was performed with immunoSEQ multiplex PCR; in TCRdb, only in-frame clones are kept and a portion is missing. That table furnishes V, J and clone size, whereas the DNA furnished D and trimming. This sample has some 200,000 clones, with approximately 87% found just once.

Sample: peripheral blood. This TCR came from a man between 18 and 35 years old with active or convalescent COVID-19. V and J are TRBV7-2 and TRBJ1-1, with D maybe TRBD1 (6 bases). This chain's CDR3 is CASSFKQGLGNTEAFF. The CDR3, as DNA: TGTGCCAGCAGCTTTAAACAGGGTTTGGGGAACACTGAAGCTTTCTTT.